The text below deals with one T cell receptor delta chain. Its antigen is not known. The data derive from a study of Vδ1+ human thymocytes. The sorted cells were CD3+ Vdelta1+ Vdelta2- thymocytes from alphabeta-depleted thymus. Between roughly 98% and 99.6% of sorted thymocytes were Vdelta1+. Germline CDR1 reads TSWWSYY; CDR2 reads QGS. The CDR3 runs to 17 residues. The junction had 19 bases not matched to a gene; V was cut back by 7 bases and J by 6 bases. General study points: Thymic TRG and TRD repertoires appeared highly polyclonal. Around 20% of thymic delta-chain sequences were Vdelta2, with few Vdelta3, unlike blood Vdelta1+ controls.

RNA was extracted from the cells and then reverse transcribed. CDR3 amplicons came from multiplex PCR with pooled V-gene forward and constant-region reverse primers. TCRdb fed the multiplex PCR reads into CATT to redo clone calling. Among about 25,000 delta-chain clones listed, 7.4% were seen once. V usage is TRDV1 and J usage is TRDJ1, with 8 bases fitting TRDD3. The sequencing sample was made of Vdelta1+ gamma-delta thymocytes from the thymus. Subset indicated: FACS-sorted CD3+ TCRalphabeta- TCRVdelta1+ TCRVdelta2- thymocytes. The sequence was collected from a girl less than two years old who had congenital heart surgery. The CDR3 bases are TGTGCTCTTGCGTACGGCCTGCGAGGGATACGCCATTATAAACTCATCTTT. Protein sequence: CALAYGLRGIRHYKLIF.